This TCR beta chain was profiled in a study of cytomegalovirus exposure and HLA in healthy donors. Study at large: The roughly 110 validation repertoires used the same platform as the 666 first-cohort repertoires, a later analysis reported.

Assay: immunoSEQ multiplex PCR; the TCRdb copy retains only in-frame clones and omits some. The top ten clones hold 0.6% to 0.85% of a sample with 90,000 or so clones, 96% of them seen once. Germline values: CDR1 SGHRS, CDR2 YFSETQ. The CDR3 runs to 15 residues. V was trimmed by 4 bases and J by 4 bases, leaving 12 bases between them. General observations from the study: There were over 150 TCR beta chains listed as cytomegalovirus-associated. High sensitivity and specificity were reportedly achieved when the classifier diagnosed cytomegalovirus status.

This clone has a single count. Its antigen is unidentified. This clonotype originated in a man younger than 35 in good health and CMV-seronegative. Sequenced: PBMCs. This chain connects TRBV5-1 to TRBJ2-6; D might be TRBD2 (6 bases). The CDR3 here is CASSEGGTGANVLTF. The DNA for the CDR3 is TGCGCCAGCAGCGAAGGAGGGACCGGGGCCAACGTCCTGACTTTC.